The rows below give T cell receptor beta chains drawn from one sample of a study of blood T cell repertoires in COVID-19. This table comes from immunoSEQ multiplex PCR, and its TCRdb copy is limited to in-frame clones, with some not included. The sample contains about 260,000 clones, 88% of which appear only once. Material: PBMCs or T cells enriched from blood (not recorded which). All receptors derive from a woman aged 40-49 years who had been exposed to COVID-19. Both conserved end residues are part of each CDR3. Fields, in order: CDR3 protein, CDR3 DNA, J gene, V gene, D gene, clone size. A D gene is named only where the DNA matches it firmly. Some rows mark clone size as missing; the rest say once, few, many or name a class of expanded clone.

CDR3: CASSQGYGTSGGGETQYF; DNA: TGCGCCAGCAGCCAAGGTTACGGGACTAGCGGTGGTGGAGAGACCCAGTACTTC; J: TRBJ2-5; V: TRBV4-1; D: TRBD2; size: .
CDR3: CASSLGQRTQYF; DNA: TGTGCCAGCAGTTTAGGGCAGCGGACGCAGTATTTT; J: TRBJ2-3; V: TRBV12-3/TRBV12-4; D: .; size: .
CDR3: CASSLSAGGPDEQFF; DNA: TGTGCCAGCAGCTTGTCGGCGGGAGGGCCTGATGAGCAGTTCTTC; J: TRBJ2-1; V: TRBV5-1; D: TRBD2; size: once
CDR3: CASSPQGVSYGYTF; DNA: TGTGCCAGCTCACCTCAGGGCGTGAGCTATGGCTACACCTTC; J: TRBJ1-2; V: TRBV18; D: .; size: once
CDR3: CASSQDSAGGPSDTQYF; DNA: TGTGCCAGCAGCCAAGATTCAGCGGGGGGGCCATCAGATACGCAGTATTTT; J: TRBJ2-3; V: TRBV3-1/TRBV3-2; D: TRBD2; size: once
CDR3: CASSLRTAARNTEAFF; DNA: TGTGCCAGCAGCTTACGGACAGCGGCAAGGAACACTGAAGCTTTCTTT; J: TRBJ1-1; V: TRBV14; D: .; size: .
CDR3: CASQAGIDEKLFF; DNA: TGCGCCAGTCAGGCAGGGATTGATGAAAAACTGTTTTTT; J: TRBJ1-4; V: TRBV10-1; D: .; size: .
CDR3: CASSFDAGLYEQYF; DNA: TGTGCCAGCAGCTTCGATGCGGGGTTATACGAGCAGTACTTC; J: TRBJ2-7; V: TRBV13; D: .; size: .
CDR3: CASSFNNQPQHF; DNA: TGTGCCAGCAGCTTTAACAATCAGCCCCAGCATTTT; J: TRBJ1-5; V: TRBV7-2; D: .; size: .
CDR3: CASSLRNSPLHF; DNA: TGTGCCAGCAGTTTGAGGAATTCACCCCTCCACTTT; J: TRBJ1-6; V: TRBV27; D: .; size: .
CDR3: CASSPDRLNEKLFF; DNA: TGTGCCAGCAGCCCGGACAGGTTAAATGAAAAACTGTTTTTT; J: TRBJ1-4; V: TRBV7-8; D: TRBD1; size: .
CDR3: CASSSFAGYEQYF; DNA: TGTGCCAGCAGCTCCTTTGCAGGGTACGAGCAGTACTTC; J: TRBJ2-7; V: TRBV7-3; D: .; size: .
CDR3: CASSSQRGGPDTQYF; DNA: TGTGCCAGTTCCTCCCAGCGGGGGGGCCCAGATACGCAGTATTTT; J: TRBJ2-3; V: TRBV19; D: TRBD2; size: .
CDR3: CASSQDGVAGAIQPQHF; DNA: TGCGCCAGCAGCCAAGATGGGGTTGCAGGGGCGATTCAGCCCCAGCATTTT; J: TRBJ1-5; V: TRBV4-1; D: .; size: .
CDR3: CASKYRPPGNPFNEKLFF; DNA: TGTGCCAGTAAATATAGACCTCCGGGGAACCCCTTTAATGAAAAACTGTTTTTT; J: TRBJ1-4; V: TRBV19; D: .; size: .
CDR3: CAISPPGGDYGYTF; DNA: TGTGCCATCAGCCCCCCCGGGGGGGACTATGGCTACACCTTC; J: TRBJ1-2; V: TRBV10-3; D: .; size: once
CDR3: CASSLVGGPETQYF; DNA: TGCGCCAGCAGCTTGGTTGGGGGCCCGGAGACCCAGTACTTC; J: TRBJ2-5; V: TRBV5-1; D: .; size: .
CDR3: CASSERTGFTGELFF; DNA: TGTGCCAGCAGCGAAAGGACAGGGTTCACCGGGGAGCTGTTTTTT; J: TRBJ2-2; V: TRBV7-8; D: TRBD1; size: .
CDR3: CASSQVDRNNYGYTF; DNA: TGTGCCAGCAGCCAAGTAGACAGGAATAACTATGGCTACACCTTC; J: TRBJ1-2; V: TRBV4-2; D: .; size: once
CDR3: CSVERAEQETQYF; DNA: TGCAGCGTTGAGCGGGCGGAACAAGAGACCCAGTACTTC; J: TRBJ2-5; V: TRBV29-1; D: .; size: .
CDR3: CATSNSRDRVVSNQPQHF; DNA: TGTGCCACCAGTAATAGCCGGGACAGGGTCGTAAGCAATCAGCCCCAGCATTTT; J: TRBJ1-5; V: TRBV24-1; D: TRBD1; size: .
CDR3: CAIKPQGQPYGYTF; DNA: TGTGCCATCAAACCCCAGGGACAGCCCTATGGCTACACCTTC; J: TRBJ1-2; V: TRBV28; D: TRBD1; size: .
CDR3: CASSPSGTVFVDTQYF; DNA: TGTGCCAGCAGCCCGTCCGGGACAGTTTTTGTCGATACGCAGTATTTT; J: TRBJ2-3; V: TRBV9; D: TRBD1; size: .
CDR3: CATELLGEDDTQYF; DNA: TGTGCCACCGAGCTGCTCGGGGAGGACGATACGCAGTATTTT; J: TRBJ2-3; V: TRBV6-6; D: .; size: .
CDR3: CASSPGQGAGRVEAFF; DNA: TGTGCCAGCAGCCCCGGACAGGGGGCCGGAAGGGTAGAAGCTTTCTTT; J: TRBJ1-1; V: TRBV13; D: TRBD1; size: .
CDR3: CASSRALPGGEGYTF; DNA: TGTGCCAGCAGCCGGGCTCTTCCGGGGGGCGAGGGCTACACCTTC; J: TRBJ1-2; V: TRBV5-4; D: .; size: .
CDR3: CASSPQRQGDEKLFF; DNA: TGTGCCAGCTCACCACAAAGACAGGGGGATGAAAAACTGTTTTTT; J: TRBJ1-4; V: TRBV18; D: TRBD1; size: .
CDR3: CATSDQGEGTEAFF; DNA: TGTGCCACCAGTGATCAAGGGGAGGGGACTGAAGCTTTCTTT; J: TRBJ1-1; V: TRBV24-1; D: .; size: .
CDR3: CASSSTNNYEQYF; DNA: TGTGCCAGCAGTTCCACCAACAACTACGAGCAGTACTTC; J: TRBJ2-7; V: TRBV27; D: .; size: few
CDR3: CASSQEMSGGRETQYF; DNA: TGTGCCAGCAGCCAGGAGATGTCGGGGGGTAGGGAGACCCAGTACTTC; J: TRBJ2-5; V: TRBV3-1/TRBV3-2; D: TRBD2; size: .
CDR3: CASSTQGDNNSPLHF; DNA: TGTGCCAGCAGTACTCAGGGGGACAATAATTCACCCCTCCACTTT; J: TRBJ1-6; V: TRBV27; D: TRBD1; size: .
CDR3: CASRLQGYGYTF; DNA: TGTGCCAGCAGGTTACAGGGCTATGGCTACACCTTC; J: TRBJ1-2; V: TRBV6-5; D: .; size: .
CDR3: CASSQERETDTQYF; DNA: TGTGCCAGCAGCCAAGAGCGGGAGACAGATACGCAGTATTTT; J: TRBJ2-3; V: TRBV3-1/TRBV3-2; D: TRBD2; size: .
CDR3: CSVKPPGGQYNEQFF; DNA: TGCAGCGTCAAGCCTCCGGGGGGACAATACAATGAGCAGTTCTTC; J: TRBJ2-1; V: TRBV29-1; D: .; size: once
CDR3: CASSLGLTYYEQYF; DNA: TGTGCCAGCAGCTTAGGTCTCACTTACTACGAGCAGTACTTC; J: TRBJ2-7; V: TRBV7-8; D: .; size: .
CDR3: CASSLGTPGQTLYNEQFF; DNA: TGTGCCAGCAGCCTGGGAACACCGGGACAGACCCTCTACAATGAGCAGTTCTTC; J: TRBJ2-1; V: TRBV5-5; D: TRBD1; size: .
CDR3: CATARGVYGYTF; DNA: TGTGCCACCGCCAGGGGGGTTTATGGCTACACCTTC; J: TRBJ1-2; V: TRBV2; D: TRBD1; size: .
CDR3: CASSLFKPTTDTQYF; DNA: TGTGCCAGCAGCTTGTTTAAGCCCACCACAGATACGCAGTATTTT; J: TRBJ2-3; V: TRBV5-4; D: .; size: .
CDR3: CASSLGRTYEQYF; DNA: TGTGCCAGCAGTTTAGGGCGAACCTACGAGCAGTACTTC; J: TRBJ2-7; V: TRBV28; D: .; size: .
CDR3: CASSYVDRATEAFF; DNA: TGTGCCAGCAGTTACGTAGACAGGGCCACTGAAGCTTTCTTT; J: TRBJ1-1; V: TRBV6-5; D: TRBD1; size: .
CDR3: CASSQDRLTGIGNTGELFF; DNA: TGCGCCAGCAGCCAAGATCGTTTAACGGGAATAGGGAACACCGGGGAGCTGTTTTTT; J: TRBJ2-2; V: TRBV4-3; D: .; size: .
CDR3: CASSLRGLASNTGELFF; DNA: TGTGCCAGCAGCTTGAGGGGACTAGCTTCGAACACCGGGGAGCTGTTTTTT; J: TRBJ2-2; V: TRBV5-6; D: TRBD2; size: .
CDR3: CASSLLPGLAGDNEQFF; DNA: TGTGCCAGCAGCTTATTGCCAGGACTAGCCGGGGACAATGAGCAGTTCTTC; J: TRBJ2-1; V: TRBV7-3; D: TRBD2; size: .
CDR3: CASSLATVVTLRYGYTF; DNA: TGTGCCAGCAGCTTAGCGACAGTAGTAACCCTTCGCTATGGCTACACCTTC; J: TRBJ1-2; V: TRBV7-8; D: .; size: .
CDR3: CASSFSLVDEQFF; DNA: TGTGCCAGCAGCTTCTCTCTAGTGGATGAGCAGTTCTTC; J: TRBJ2-1; V: TRBV7-3; D: .; size: .
CDR3: CASSQVSGGAGEQFF; DNA: TGTGCCAGCAGCCAGGTCAGCGGGGGGGCTGGTGAGCAGTTCTTC; J: TRBJ2-1; V: TRBV3-1/TRBV3-2; D: TRBD2; size: .
CDR3: CASSLGPLSSGNTIYF; DNA: TGTGCCAGCAGCTTAGGTCCCCTCAGCTCTGGAAACACCATATATTTT; J: TRBJ1-3; V: TRBV7-8; D: .; size: .
CDR3: CASSFFGRHDEQFF; DNA: TGTGCCAGCAGCTTCTTTGGCAGGCATGATGAGCAGTTCTTC; J: TRBJ2-1; V: TRBV5-6; D: .; size: .
CDR3: CASSQRQGVDEQFF; DNA: TGCGCCAGCAGCCAACGACAGGGGGTCGATGAGCAGTTCTTC; J: TRBJ2-1; V: TRBV4-1; D: TRBD1; size: .
CDR3: CASSSGTGLNGYTF; DNA: TGTGCCAGCAGCTCGGGGACAGGTCTAAATGGCTACACCTTC; J: TRBJ1-2; V: TRBV5-4; D: TRBD1; size: .
CDR3: CASSSTYLLAGSGNEQFF; DNA: TGTGCCAGCAGTTCAACCTACCTACTAGCGGGGAGTGGGAATGAGCAGTTCTTC; J: TRBJ2-1; V: TRBV28; D: TRBD2; size: .
CDR3: CASSFMRIPYGYTF; DNA: TGTGCCAGCAGCTTTATGAGGATCCCCTATGGCTACACCTTC; J: TRBJ1-2; V: TRBV5-6; D: .; size: .
CDR3: CASSLSWGGGTEAFF; DNA: TGTGCCAGCAGCTTGTCTTGGGGGGGCGGCACTGAAGCTTTCTTT; J: TRBJ1-1; V: TRBV5-4; D: .; size: .
CDR3: CASSSPGQGANYGYTF; DNA: TGTGCCAGCAGTTCTCCGGGACAGGGAGCTAACTATGGCTACACCTTC; J: TRBJ1-2; V: TRBV6-2/TRBV6-3; D: TRBD1; size: .
CDR3: CASSRDRGSAGELFF; DNA: TGTGCCAGCAGTCGGGACAGGGGAAGCGCCGGGGAGCTGTTTTTT; J: TRBJ2-2; V: TRBV2; D: TRBD1; size: .
CDR3: CASSIGYRGHEQYF; DNA: TGTGCCAGTAGTATTGGGTACAGGGGGCACGAGCAGTACTTC; J: TRBJ2-7; V: TRBV19; D: TRBD1; size: .
CDR3: CASHTGGRETQYF; DNA: TGCGCCAGTCACACAGGGGGCAGAGAGACCCAGTACTTC; J: TRBJ2-5; V: TRBV5-1; D: TRBD1; size: once
CDR3: CASSGGHLQETQYF; DNA: TGTGCCAGCAGCGGGGGACATCTCCAAGAGACCCAGTACTTC; J: TRBJ2-5; V: TRBV9; D: .; size: .